Here is one T cell receptor (beta chain) with its context. This specimen comes from a study of blood T cells in healthy people across ages. With a J-beta primer mix and a sample-barcoded 5' primer, a second PCR ran roughly 7 to 11 cycles. MiXCR, run by TCRdb on the 5' RACE reads, gives a single entry per CDR3 protein. This repertoire shows about 640,000 distinct CDR3 sequences, 40% to 50% found once; its top ten account for 25% to 30%. The receptor comes from a man of 80 years or more in good health. The sequencing sample was made of blood.

CDR3 DNA sequence: TGTGCCAGCAGCCCGCAGGAGCGGGGGATTTCCTACGAGCAGTACTTC. Encoded protein: CASSPQERGISYEQYF. This chain joins TRBV12-3 or TRBV12-4 and TRBJ2-7, with 8 bases fitting TRBD2. The CDR3 is made up of 16 amino acids. Trimming removed 6 bases from V and 1 base from J; junction bases left unmatched: 11.